Listed below are T cell receptor beta chains from one sample, sequenced in a study of T cell changes during pregnancy in multiple sclerosis. The method was immunoSEQ multiplex PCR; TCRdb's version includes in-frame clones alone and lacks a portion of them. The table records 100,000 to 150,000 clones, about 94% of them present only once. Sample: peripheral blood, taken before pregnancy. These receptors were collected from a female donor with multiple sclerosis, enrolled in a pregnancy study. Both conserved end residues are part of each CDR3. Fields, in order: V gene, J gene, D gene, CDR3 protein. A D gene is named only where the DNA matches it firmly.

>TRBV28|TRBJ2-7|TRBD2
CASSFPQRGGGYYEQYF
>TRBV30|TRBJ2-1|TRBD1
CAWSRDRASPEEFF
>TRBV9|TRBJ1-6|NA
CASSVLGQEGSPLHF
>TRBV5-4|TRBJ2-5|TRBD1
CASSSQTGVDQETQYF
>TRBV29-1|TRBJ2-1|NA
CSVEGRYNEQFF
>TRBV7-6|TRBJ1-1|TRBD1
CASSLSGQGNTEAFF
>TRBV2|TRBJ2-6|NA
CASRAAGANVLTF
>TRBV5-1|TRBJ1-1|TRBD1
CASSLKQGMEAFF
>TRBV2|TRBJ1-5|NA
CASSELFGQPQHF
>TRBV5-1|TRBJ2-3|NA
CASSFGGDSTDTQYF
>TRBV25-1|TRBJ2-7|TRBD1
CASSDPPGTGSYEQYF
>TRBV11-2|TRBJ2-1|NA
CASSRRGLLGDEQFF
>TRBV29-1|TRBJ2-2|TRBD1
CSVRQGNTGELFF
>TRBV6-6|TRBJ2-3|TRBD1
CASSYGQGPDTQYF
>TRBV7-9|TRBJ2-7|TRBD1
CASSETGDYEQYF
>TRBV7-8|TRBJ2-4|TRBD1
CASSLTTGMFSIQYF
>TRBV9|TRBJ1-1|TRBD1
CASSVPQGNVNTEAFF
>TRBV5-1|TRBJ1-3|TRBD1
CASSSGQGTSGNTIYF
>TRBV6-1|TRBJ2-3|TRBD2
CASSGSSSGRITDTQYF
>TRBV6-1|TRBJ2-5|TRBD1
CASSGDRGRGETQYF
>TRBV10-3|TRBJ1-6|NA
CASSYSRQNNSPLHF
>TRBV5-1|TRBJ2-7|NA
CASSFDSGRSYEQYF
>TRBV28|TRBJ1-6|NA
CASSLSPTAPLHF
>TRBV7-2|TRBJ2-7|NA
CASSFGASSEQYF
>TRBV21-1|TRBJ2-3|NA
CASSSNTNTQYF
>TRBV6-6|TRBJ2-7|TRBD2
CASSIGTSGSSEQYF
>TRBV7-9|TRBJ2-1|TRBD2
CASSPYRPTSGGGFNEQFF
>TRBV27|TRBJ2-6|NA
CASSSHGQTFLTF
>TRBV28|TRBJ2-1|TRBD2
CASSSPSGRPGEQFF
>TRBV18|TRBJ2-7|TRBD1
CASSPTPGTGLYEQYF
>TRBV5-4|TRBJ1-6|NA
CASSLTPGGNSPLHF
>TRBV19|TRBJ1-5|NA
CASSRDYRNNQPQHF
>TRBV7-8|TRBJ1-5|TRBD1
CASSLGDRGFGNQPQHF
>TRBV19|TRBJ2-6|NA
CASSLYGGSGANVLTF
>TRBV6-5|TRBJ1-1|TRBD1
CASSSGTGVTEAFF
>TRBV2|TRBJ2-1|NA
CASSENQGLRRDEQFF
>TRBV5-1|TRBJ1-1|TRBD1
CASTSGTGTEAFF
>TRBV7-2|TRBJ2-7|NA
CASSRDGMSSYEQYF
>TRBV19|TRBJ2-1|NA
CASSIGLATYNEQFF
>TRBV27|TRBJ1-2|TRBD1
CASSNHRGGPYGYTF
>TRBV30|TRBJ2-7|TRBD2
CAWSRSGTTLF
>TRBV5-4|TRBJ2-7|TRBD2
CASSLAVTSGGASEQYF